Given below is one TCR beta chain in context. Its antigen is as yet unknown. This sample is part of a study of CD8+ T cells in alopecia areata. Study information: Twice a day, 5 to 10 mg of oral tofacitinib was administered to treated patients. Affected scalp percentage gauged treated patients' severity.

Treatment reported: oral pan-JAK inhibitor, 5-10 mg twice daily. Collected material from alopecia areata patients comprised lesional scalp punch biopsies and peripheral blood. V was cut by 5 bases and J by 8 bases, with 12 bases left in between. Germline V gene sequence: CDR1 MNHEY, CDR2 SMNVEV (reference sequence). The CDR3 sequence is 12 residues long. Study-level points and caveats: Numerous expanded lesional clones remained in scalp and blood during tofacitinib.

Sequencing relied on a cDNA template that was reverse transcribed from extracted RNA. Here immunoSEQ multiplex PCR was the method, and the copy in TCRdb shows in-frame clones only, minus some. The profile shows 170,000 or so clones, less than 70% of them singletons. This specimen was CD8+ T cells sorted from blood, taken at week 24, from a patient treated with tofacitinib. The clonotype was recovered from a human donor with alopecia areata. V usage is TRBV27 and J usage is TRBJ1-1; weak D call: TRBD1 (5 bases). CDR3 in amino acids: CASSPGTDEAFF. CDR3 DNA: TGTGCCAGCAGTCCCGGGACTGACGAAGCTTTCTTT.